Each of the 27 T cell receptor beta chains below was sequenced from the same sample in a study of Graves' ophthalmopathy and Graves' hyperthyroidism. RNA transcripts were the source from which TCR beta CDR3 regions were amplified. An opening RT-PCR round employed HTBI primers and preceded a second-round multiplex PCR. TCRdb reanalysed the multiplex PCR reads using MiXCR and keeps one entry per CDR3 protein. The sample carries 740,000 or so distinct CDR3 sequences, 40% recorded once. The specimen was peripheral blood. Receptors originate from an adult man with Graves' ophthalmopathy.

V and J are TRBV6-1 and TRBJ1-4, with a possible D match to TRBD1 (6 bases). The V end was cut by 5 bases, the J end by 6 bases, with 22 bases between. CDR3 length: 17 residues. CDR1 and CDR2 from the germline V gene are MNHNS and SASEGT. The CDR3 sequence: CASSPSKGVLEDEKLFF. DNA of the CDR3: TGTGCCAGCAGTCCAAGCAAGGGGGTCTTAGAGGATGAAAAACTGTTTTTT.

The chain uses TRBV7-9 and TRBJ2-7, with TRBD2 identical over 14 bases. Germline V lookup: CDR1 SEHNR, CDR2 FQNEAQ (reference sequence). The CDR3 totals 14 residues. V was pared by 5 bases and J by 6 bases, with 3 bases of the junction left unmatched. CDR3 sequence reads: CASSPGLAGAEQYF. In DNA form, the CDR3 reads TGTGCCAGCAGCCCGGGACTAGCGGGAGCCGAGCAGTACTTC.

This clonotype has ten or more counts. CDR3 in amino acids: CASSVDGAEETQYF. As DNA, the CDR3 is TGTGCCAGCAGCGTAGACGGGGCCGAAGAGACCCAGTACTTC. The chain is built from TRBV9 and TRBJ2-5, with D perhaps assigned TRBD1 or TRBD2 (5 bases each). Germline lookup yields CDR1 SGDLS and CDR2 YYNGEE. V was pared by 0 bases and J by 3 bases, with 9 bases between. The CDR3 has 14 amino acids.

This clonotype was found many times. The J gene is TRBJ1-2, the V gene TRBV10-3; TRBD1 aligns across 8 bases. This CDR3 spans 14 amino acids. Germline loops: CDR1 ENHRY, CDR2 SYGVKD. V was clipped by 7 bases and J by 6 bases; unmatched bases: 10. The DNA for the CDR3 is TGTGCCATCAACGACGGACAGGGAATTAATGGCTACACCTTC. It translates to CAINDGQGINGYTF.

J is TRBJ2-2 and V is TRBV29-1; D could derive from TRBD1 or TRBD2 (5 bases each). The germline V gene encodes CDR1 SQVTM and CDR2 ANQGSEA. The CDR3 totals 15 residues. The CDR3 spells CSARAGTLNTGELFF. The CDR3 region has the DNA TGCAGTGCTAGAGCCGGGACCCTGAACACCGGGGAGCTGTTTTTT.

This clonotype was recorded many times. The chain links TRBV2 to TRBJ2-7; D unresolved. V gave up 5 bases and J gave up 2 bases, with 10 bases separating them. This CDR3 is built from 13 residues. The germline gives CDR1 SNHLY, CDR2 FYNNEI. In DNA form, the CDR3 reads TGTGCCAGCAGTCCAGGAGAAACCTACGAGCAGTACTTC. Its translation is CASSPGETYEQYF.

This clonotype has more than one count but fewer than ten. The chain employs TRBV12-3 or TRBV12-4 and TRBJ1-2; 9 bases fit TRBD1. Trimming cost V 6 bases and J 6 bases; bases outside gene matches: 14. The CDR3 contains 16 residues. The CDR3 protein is CASSPSLKTGGHGYTF. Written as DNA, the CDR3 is TGTGCCAGCAGCCCTTCGCTAAAGACAGGGGGTCATGGCTACACCTTC.

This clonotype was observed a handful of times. The CDR3 sequence: CASSVRNSNQPQHF. CDR3 DNA: TGTGCCAGCAGTGTAAGGAATAGCAATCAGCCCCAGCATTTT. The chain is built from TRBV2 and TRBJ1-5; D call uncertain. The CDR3 runs to 14 residues. Trimming stripped 4 bases from V and 0 bases from J, with 7 bases between. CDR1 is SNHLY and CDR2 is FYNNEI in the germline V gene.

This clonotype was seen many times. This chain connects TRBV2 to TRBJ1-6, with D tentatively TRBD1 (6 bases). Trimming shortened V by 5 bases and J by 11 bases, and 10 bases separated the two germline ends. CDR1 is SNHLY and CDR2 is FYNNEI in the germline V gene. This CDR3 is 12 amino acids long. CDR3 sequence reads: CASSLQGTPLHF. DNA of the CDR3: TGTGCCAGCAGTCTACAGGGTACACCCCTCCACTTT.

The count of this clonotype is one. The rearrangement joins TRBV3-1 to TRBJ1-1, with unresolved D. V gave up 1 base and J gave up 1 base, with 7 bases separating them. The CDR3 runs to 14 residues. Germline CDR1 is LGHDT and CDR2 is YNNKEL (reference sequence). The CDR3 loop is CASSQAHPNTEAFF. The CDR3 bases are TGTGCCAGCAGCCAAGCACACCCGAACACTGAAGCTTTCTTT.

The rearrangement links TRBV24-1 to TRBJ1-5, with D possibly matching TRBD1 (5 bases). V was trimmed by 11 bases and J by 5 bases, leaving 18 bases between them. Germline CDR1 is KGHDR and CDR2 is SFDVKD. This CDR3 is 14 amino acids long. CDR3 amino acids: CASMGPGSYQPQHF. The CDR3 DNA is TGTGCCAGCATGGGACCGGGGTCCTATCAGCCCCAGCATTTT.

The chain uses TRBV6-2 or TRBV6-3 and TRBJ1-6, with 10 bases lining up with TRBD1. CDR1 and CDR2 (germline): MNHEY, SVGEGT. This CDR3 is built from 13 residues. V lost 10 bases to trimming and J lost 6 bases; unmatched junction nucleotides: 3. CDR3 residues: CATRDRGNSPLHF. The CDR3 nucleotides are TGTGCCACCCGGGACAGGGGTAATTCACCCCTCCACTTT.

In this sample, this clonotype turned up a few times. CDR3 residues: CASSLELTPYGYTF. In DNA form, the CDR3 reads TGTGCCAGCAGCTTGGAACTGACTCCCTATGGCTACACCTTC. V and J are TRBV5-6 and TRBJ1-2; D uncertain. CDR1 is SGHDT, CDR2 YYEEEE, per germline. The CDR3 runs to 14 residues. V lost 0 bases and J lost 4, with 10 bases in between.

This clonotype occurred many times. The CDR3 reads CSAEQGQVGYTF. The CDR3 DNA reads as TGCAGTGCTGAACAGGGGCAGGTTGGCTACACCTTC. The gene calls are TRBV20-1 and TRBJ1-2, with 7 nucleotides matching TRBD1. The germline V gene has CDR1 DFQATT and CDR2 SNEGSKA (reference sequence). The CDR3 sequence is 12 residues long. With 5 bases clipped from V and 7 bases from J, the junction kept 7 bases outside the gene matches.

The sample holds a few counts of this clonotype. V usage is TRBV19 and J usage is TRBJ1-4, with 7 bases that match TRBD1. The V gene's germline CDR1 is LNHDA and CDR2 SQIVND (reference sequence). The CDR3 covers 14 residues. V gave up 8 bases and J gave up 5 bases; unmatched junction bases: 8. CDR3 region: CASQAGTVNEKLFF. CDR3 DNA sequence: TGTGCCAGTCAAGCCGGGACAGTAAATGAAAAACTGTTTTTT.

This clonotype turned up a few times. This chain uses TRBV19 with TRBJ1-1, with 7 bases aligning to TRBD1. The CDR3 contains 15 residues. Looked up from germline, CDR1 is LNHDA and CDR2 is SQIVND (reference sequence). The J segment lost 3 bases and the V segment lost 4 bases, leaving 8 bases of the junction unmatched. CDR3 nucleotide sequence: TGTGCCAGTAGTACCCAACGACAGGGCCACACTGAAGCTTTCTTT. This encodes CASSTQRQGHTEAFF.

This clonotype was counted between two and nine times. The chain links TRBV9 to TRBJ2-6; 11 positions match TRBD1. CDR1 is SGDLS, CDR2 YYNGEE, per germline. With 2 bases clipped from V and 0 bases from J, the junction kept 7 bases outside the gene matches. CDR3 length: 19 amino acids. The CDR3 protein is CASSVGTGGKHSGANVLTF. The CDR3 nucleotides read TGTGCCAGCAGCGTCGGGACAGGGGGTAAACACTCTGGGGCCAACGTCCTGACTTTC.

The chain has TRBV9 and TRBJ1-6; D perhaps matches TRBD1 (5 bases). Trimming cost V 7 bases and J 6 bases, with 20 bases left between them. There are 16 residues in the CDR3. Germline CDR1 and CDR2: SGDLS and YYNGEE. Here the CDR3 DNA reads TGTGCCAGCTCCCTTAGGAGGGCAGGGAGTAATTCACCCCTCCACTTT. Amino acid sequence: CASSLRRAGSNSPLHF.

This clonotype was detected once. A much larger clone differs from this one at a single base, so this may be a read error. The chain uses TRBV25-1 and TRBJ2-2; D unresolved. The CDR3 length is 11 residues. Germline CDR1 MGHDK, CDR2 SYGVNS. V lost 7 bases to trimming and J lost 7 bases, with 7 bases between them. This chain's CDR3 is CASNDGGELFF. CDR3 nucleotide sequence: TGTGCCAGCAATGACGGCGGGGAGCTGTTTTTT.

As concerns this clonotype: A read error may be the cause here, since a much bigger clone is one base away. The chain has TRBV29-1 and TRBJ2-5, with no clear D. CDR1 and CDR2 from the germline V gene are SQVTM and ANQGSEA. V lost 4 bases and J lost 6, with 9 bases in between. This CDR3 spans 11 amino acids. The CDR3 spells CSVGVAKTQYF. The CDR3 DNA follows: TGCAGCGTTGGCGTCGCGAAGACCCAGTACTTC. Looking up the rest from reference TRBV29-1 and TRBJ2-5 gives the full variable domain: SAVISQKPSRDICQRGTSLTIQCQVDSQVTMMFWYRQQPGQSLTLIATANQGSEATYESGFVIDKFPISRPNLTFSTLTVSNMSPEDSSIYLCSVGVAKTQYFGPGTRLLVL.

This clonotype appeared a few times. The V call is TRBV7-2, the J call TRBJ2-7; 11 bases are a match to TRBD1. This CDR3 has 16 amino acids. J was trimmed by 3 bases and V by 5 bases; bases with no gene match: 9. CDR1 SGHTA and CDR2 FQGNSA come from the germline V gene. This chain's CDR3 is CASSPPGTGGYYEQYF. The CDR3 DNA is TGTGCCAGCAGCCCACCTGGGACAGGGGGATACTACGAGCAGTACTTC.

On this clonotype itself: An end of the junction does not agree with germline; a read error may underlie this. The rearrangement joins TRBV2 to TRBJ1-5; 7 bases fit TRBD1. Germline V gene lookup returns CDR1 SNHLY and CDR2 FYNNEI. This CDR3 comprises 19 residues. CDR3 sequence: CASSLERAGGVGGNQPQHF. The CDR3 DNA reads TGCGCCAGCAGTTTGGAAAGGGCAGGGGGAGTTGGTGGCAATCAGCCCCAGCATTTT.

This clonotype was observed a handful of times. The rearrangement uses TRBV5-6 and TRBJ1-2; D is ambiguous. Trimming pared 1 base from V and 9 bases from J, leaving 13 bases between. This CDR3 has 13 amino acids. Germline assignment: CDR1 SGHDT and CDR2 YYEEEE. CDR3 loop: CASSLWVPYSYTF. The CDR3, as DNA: TGTGCCAGCAGCTTGTGGGTTCCTTATAGCTACACCTTC. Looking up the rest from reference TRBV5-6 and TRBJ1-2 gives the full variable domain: DAGVTQSPTHLIKTRGQQVTLRCSPKSGHDTVSWYQQALGQGPQFIFQYYEEEERQRGNFPDRFSGHQFPNYSSELNVNALLLGDSALYLCASSLWVPYSYTFGSGTRLTVV.

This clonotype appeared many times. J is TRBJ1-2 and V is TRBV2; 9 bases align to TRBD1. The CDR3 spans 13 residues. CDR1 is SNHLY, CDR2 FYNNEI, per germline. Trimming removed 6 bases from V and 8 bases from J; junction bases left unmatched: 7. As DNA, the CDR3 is TGTGCCAGCAGAGGGGACAGGGAGAGAGGCTACACCTTC. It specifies CASRGDRERGYTF.

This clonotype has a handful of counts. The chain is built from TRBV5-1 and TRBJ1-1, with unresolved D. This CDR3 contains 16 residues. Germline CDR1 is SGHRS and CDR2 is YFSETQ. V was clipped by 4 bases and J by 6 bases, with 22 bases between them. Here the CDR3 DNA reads TGCGCCAGCAGCCGAGGAAAGGTCTCAGATCGGGCTGAAGCTTTCTTT. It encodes CASSRGKVSDRAEAFF. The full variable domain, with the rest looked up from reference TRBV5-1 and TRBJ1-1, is KAGVTQTPRYLIKTRGQQVTLSCSPISGHRSVSWYQQTPGQGLQFLFEYFSETQRNKGNFPGRFSGRQFSNSRSEMNVSTLELGDSALYLCASSRGKVSDRAEAFFGQGTRLTVV.

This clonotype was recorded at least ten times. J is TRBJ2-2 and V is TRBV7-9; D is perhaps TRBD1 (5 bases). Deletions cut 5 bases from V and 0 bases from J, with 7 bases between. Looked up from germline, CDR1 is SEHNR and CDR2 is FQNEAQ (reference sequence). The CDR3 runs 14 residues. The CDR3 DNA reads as TGTGCCAGCAGCAGGACACCGAACACCGGGGAGCTGTTTTTT. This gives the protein CASSRTPNTGELFF.

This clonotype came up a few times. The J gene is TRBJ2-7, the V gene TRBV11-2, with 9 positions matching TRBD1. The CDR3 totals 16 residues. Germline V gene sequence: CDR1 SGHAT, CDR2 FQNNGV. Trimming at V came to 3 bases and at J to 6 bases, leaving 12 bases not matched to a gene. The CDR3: CASSFPTGTGNIEQYF. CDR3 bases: TGTGCCAGCAGCTTCCCAACCGGGACAGGGAATATCGAGCAGTACTTC.